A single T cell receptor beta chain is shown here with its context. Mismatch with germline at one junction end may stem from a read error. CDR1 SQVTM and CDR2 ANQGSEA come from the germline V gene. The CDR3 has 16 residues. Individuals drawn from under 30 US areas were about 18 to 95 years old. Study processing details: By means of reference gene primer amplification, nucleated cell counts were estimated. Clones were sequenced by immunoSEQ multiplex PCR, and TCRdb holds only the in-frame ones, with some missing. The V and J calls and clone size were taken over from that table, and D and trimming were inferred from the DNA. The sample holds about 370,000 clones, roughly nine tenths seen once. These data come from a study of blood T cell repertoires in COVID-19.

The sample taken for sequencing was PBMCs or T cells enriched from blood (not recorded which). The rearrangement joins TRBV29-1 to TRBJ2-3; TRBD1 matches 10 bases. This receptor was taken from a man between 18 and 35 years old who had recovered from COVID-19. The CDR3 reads CRVGGTGEGGLDTQYF. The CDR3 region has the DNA TGCCGCGTGGGGGGGACAGGGGAGGGCGGCTTAGATACGCAGTATTTT.